One and the same sample provided the 20 T cell receptor beta chains below, sequenced in a study of regulatory T cells in long-lasting Graves disease. The time point here: newly diagnosed GD, antithyroid drugs for less than 3 months. With RNA extracted from PBMCs as input, the TCR library was made. Both iRepertoire HTBI primers and Arm-PCR of CDR3 regions were used to build the TCR beta libraries. TCRdb independently ran MiXCR on the multiplex PCR reads; one entry per CDR3 protein. The profile shows roughly 440,000 distinct CDR3 sequences, about 15% of them singletons. These data were also reused for a study on T cells in Graves' hyperthyroidism and ophthalmopathy.

The sequencing here drew on peripheral blood mononuclear cells (PBMCs), taken at new diagnosis, from a patient treated with antithyroid drugs. The receptors shown here come from a woman under 30 with Graves disease.

This clonotype was observed a handful of times. V gene TRBV30 combines with J gene TRBJ2-1; TRBD2 matches 12 bases. With V trimmed by 3 bases and J by 8 bases, 11 bases remained unmatched. The germline V gene encodes CDR1 GTSNPN and CDR2 SVGIG (reference sequence). The CDR3 contains 16 residues. CDR3 sequence (DNA): TGTGCCTGGAGCCAAAGGGCGGCTAGCGGGAGGGATGAGCAGTTCTTC. Its protein is CAWSQRAASGRDEQFF.

This clonotype occurred many times. The chain joins TRBV27 to TRBJ2-1, with a tentative D call TRBD2 (5 bases). CDR1 and CDR2 from the germline V gene are MNHEY and SMNVEV (reference sequence). Between the trimmed V and J ends, which lost 1 base and 12 bases, there was a span of 13 bases. The CDR3 contains 13 residues. The CDR3 DNA is TGTGCCAGCAGTTTATTGGGAGACCCGGTGCAGTTCTTC. Its protein is CASSLLGDPVQFF.

This clonotype has just a few counts. A much larger clone differs by one base, so this may be a read error. The rearrangement uses TRBV5-1 and TRBJ2-7; 8 bases are shared with TRBD2. The CDR3 loop spans 16 amino acids. Germline-derived CDR1 and CDR2 are SGHRS and YFSETQ. Losses at the gene ends were 7 bases for V and 7 bases for J; bases not matched to a gene: 19. CDR3 protein: CASSTQRERSYNEQYF. CDR3 nucleotide sequence: TGCGCCAGCTCCACACAGCGGGAGAGGTCCTACAATGAGCAGTACTTC.

In its sample, this clonotype was seen many times. The rearrangement joins TRBV27 to TRBJ1-1; D possibly corresponds to TRBD1 (6 bases). This CDR3 is built from 18 residues. The germline CDR1 and CDR2 sequences are MNHEY and SMNVEV (reference sequence). V shed 5 bases and J shed 1 base, with 23 bases lying between them. In nucleotides, the CDR3 is TGTGCCAGCAGTAAAACCCTCTGGTTGGAGGGGGGGAACACTGAAGCTTTCTTT. Protein: CASSKTLWLEGGNTEAFF.

This clonotype was detected only a few times. V is TRBV15 and J is TRBJ1-6, with D uncertain. CDR1 is LNHNV, CDR2 YYDKDF, per germline (reference sequence). This CDR3 contains 15 residues. Trimming removed 0 bases from V and 9 bases from J, with 12 bases in between. Here the CDR3 reads CATSREGTVSSPLHF. CDR3 sequence (DNA): TGTGCCACCAGCAGAGAGGGAACGGTCAGTTCACCCCTCCACTTT.

The J gene is TRBJ2-3, the V gene TRBV18, with D uncertain. Trimming removed 1 base from V and 3 bases from J, with 5 bases in between. The germline V gene encodes CDR1 KGHSH and CDR2 LQKENI. There are 13 residues in the CDR3. CDR3: CASSPQQTDTQYF. CDR3 in DNA: TGTGCCAGCTCACCACAGCAGACAGATACGCAGTATTTT. Filled out from reference TRBV18 and TRBJ2-3, the complete variable domain reads NAGVMQNPRHLVRRRGQEARLRCSPMKGHSHVYWYRQLPEEGLKFMVYLQKENIIDESGMPKERFSAEFPKEGPSILRIQQVVRGDSAAYFCASSPQQTDTQYFGPGTRLTVL.

There are many counts of this clonotype. This chain links TRBV7-2 with TRBJ2-3, with 8 bases identical to TRBD2. CDR3 length: 16 amino acids. In germline, CDR1 is SGHTA, CDR2 FQGNSA. J gave up 7 bases and V 1 base, and 10 bases lay outside the gene matches. The CDR3 is CASSLGLGLELYTQYF. The CDR3 DNA reads as TGTGCCAGCAGCTTAGGCTTGGGACTAGAGCTTTATACGCAGTATTTT.

The rearrangement joins TRBV28 to TRBJ2-1; 9 bases align to TRBD2. The CDR3 length is 15 residues. From germline, CDR1 is MDHEN and CDR2 SYDVKM. The J segment lost 7 bases and the V segment lost 7 bases, leaving 11 bases of the junction unmatched. CDR3 nucleotides: TGTGCCAGCACCGAAGGGACTAGCAGGAGAAATGAGCAGTTCTTC. Translation: CASTEGTSRRNEQFF.

This clonotype was observed many times. CDR3: CASSQRTGSGNTIYF. Written as DNA, the CDR3 is TGTGCCAGCAGCCAGAGGACAGGCTCTGGAAACACCATATATTTT. This rearrangement joins TRBV3-1 to TRBJ1-3; 7 bases fit TRBD1. The CDR3 contains 15 residues. Germline CDR1 LGHDT, CDR2 YNNKEL (reference sequence). The junction had 2 bases not matched to a gene; V was cut back by 3 bases and J by 0 bases.

Only a few counts were recorded for this clonotype. The chain combines TRBV24-1 with TRBJ1-1, with D unresolved. The CDR3 has 13 amino acids. Between the trimmed V and J ends, which lost 3 bases and 4 bases, there was a span of 8 bases. The germline V gene has CDR1 KGHDR and CDR2 SFDVKD. CDR3 nucleotides: TGTGCCACCAGTGATAAAGGAGGCACTGAAGCTTTCTTT. Its protein is CATSDKGGTEAFF.

V is TRBV28 and J is TRBJ2-7; 15 bases align to TRBD2. Germline V gives CDR1 MDHEN, CDR2 SYDVKM. The V segment lost 4 bases and the J segment 2 bases; nucleotides outside the gene matches: 3. The CDR3 spans 16 residues. CDR3 in DNA: TGTGCCAGCAGTTCCGGGACTAGCGGGGGGACCTACGAGCAGTACTTC. This encodes CASSSGTSGGTYEQYF. The complete variable domain, with remaining parts taken from reference TRBV28 and TRBJ2-7, reads DVKVTQSSRYLVKRTGEKVFLECVQDMDHENMFWYRQDPGLGLRLIYFSYDVKMKEKGDIPEGYSVSREKKERFSLILESASTNQTSMYLCASSSGTSGGTYEQYFGPGTRLTVT.

This clonotype came up many times. The V call is TRBV6-2 or TRBV6-3, the J call TRBJ2-7; 9 positions agree with TRBD1. Germline CDR1 reads MNHEY; CDR2 reads SVGEGT. J lost 3 bases, V lost 6 bases, and 9 bases had no gene match. The CDR3 runs 15 residues. The chain's CDR3 is CASRLTGTGNYEQYF. The CDR3 DNA follows: TGTGCCAGCAGACTTACCGGGACAGGGAACTACGAGCAGTACTTC.

This clonotype has a count of ten or more. The rearrangement links TRBV6-1 to TRBJ2-5; TRBD2 aligns across 7 bases. The CDR3 has 16 amino acids. V lost 1 base, J lost 2 bases, and 7 bases stayed unmatched. From germline, CDR1 is MNHNS and CDR2 SASEGT. CDR3 protein: CASSEGVGGVQETQYF. Here the CDR3 DNA reads TGTGCCAGCAGTGAAGGTGTGGGGGGGGTACAAGAGACCCAGTACTTC.

This clonotype was seen a handful of times. The rearrangement uses TRBV20-1 and TRBJ2-2; TRBD2 aligns across 8 bases. From germline, CDR1 is DFQATT and CDR2 SNEGSKA (reference sequence). The CDR3 totals 14 residues. V dropped 5 bases and J dropped 1; count of bases not matched to a gene: 3. CDR3 sequence reads: CSASGTRNTGELFF. The CDR3, as DNA: TGCAGTGCTTCCGGGACTAGGAACACCGGGGAGCTGTTTTTT.

This clonotype was picked up many times. CDR3 amino acids: CASSLGLGTWEKLFF. CDR3 nucleotides: TGTGCCAGCAGTTTAGGGTTAGGGACTTGGGAAAAACTGTTTTTT. V gene TRBV28 combines with J gene TRBJ1-4; a weak D match, TRBD1 (5 bases). Per germline, CDR1 MDHEN and CDR2 SYDVKM. Trimming removed 2 bases at V and 8 bases at J, with 15 bases between. The length of the CDR3 is 15 residues.

This clonotype was recorded many times. The gene calls are TRBV2 and TRBJ2-3; D is unresolved. Germline CDR1 and CDR2: SNHLY and FYNNEI. The V and J ends lost 4 bases and 0 bases respectively, with 11 bases between them. The CDR3 is 15 amino acids. The CDR3 DNA reads TGTGCCAGCAGTGGGTATGGGGAAAGCACAGATACGCAGTATTTT. Amino acid sequence: CASSGYGESTDTQYF.

This clonotype has a handful of counts. V is TRBV27 and J is TRBJ2-3; possibly TRBD2 for D (6 bases). The germline V and J ends were trimmed by 2 bases and 2 bases, with 14 bases remaining between them. This CDR3 is 16 amino acids long. In germline, CDR1 is MNHEY, CDR2 SMNVEV (reference sequence). The CDR3 here is CASSLRGLPYTDTQYF. The CDR3 region has the DNA TGTGCCAGCAGTTTAAGGGGACTTCCCTACACAGATACGCAGTATTTT.

Many counts were recorded for this clonotype. The chain has TRBV9 and TRBJ2-1; 9 bases align to TRBD2. The trim removed 2 bases at V and 9 bases at J, leaving 12 bases unmatched. This CDR3 spans 16 amino acids. The V gene's germline CDR1 is SGDLS and CDR2 YYNGEE. The CDR3: CASSVGGAGGTFEQFF. The CDR3 region has the DNA TGTGCCAGCAGCGTCGGGGGAGCGGGAGGAACATTTGAGCAGTTCTTC.

CDR3 nucleotides: TGTGCCAGCAGTTACGCGGGGGGATCAGGTGGCGGGGAGCTGTTTTTT. It is translated as CASSYAGGSGGGELFF. The chain uses TRBV6-9 and TRBJ2-2, with 8 bases lining up with TRBD2. V shed 3 bases, J shed 7 bases, and the junction held 10 bases outside the gene matches. This CDR3 is 16 amino acids long. Germline assignment: CDR1 MNHGY and CDR2 SVAAGI.

The V call is TRBV7-3, the J call TRBJ2-5; 13 bases fit TRBD2. Germline V gene data show CDR1 as SGHTA and CDR2 as FQGTGA. The CDR3 contains 16 residues. Losses at the gene ends were 5 bases for V and 9 bases for J; bases not matched to a gene: 12. CDR3 nucleotides: TGTGCCAGCAGCACTGGGACTAGCGGGGCCCCAGGGGCCCAGTACTTC. This sequence encodes CASSTGTSGAPGAQYF.